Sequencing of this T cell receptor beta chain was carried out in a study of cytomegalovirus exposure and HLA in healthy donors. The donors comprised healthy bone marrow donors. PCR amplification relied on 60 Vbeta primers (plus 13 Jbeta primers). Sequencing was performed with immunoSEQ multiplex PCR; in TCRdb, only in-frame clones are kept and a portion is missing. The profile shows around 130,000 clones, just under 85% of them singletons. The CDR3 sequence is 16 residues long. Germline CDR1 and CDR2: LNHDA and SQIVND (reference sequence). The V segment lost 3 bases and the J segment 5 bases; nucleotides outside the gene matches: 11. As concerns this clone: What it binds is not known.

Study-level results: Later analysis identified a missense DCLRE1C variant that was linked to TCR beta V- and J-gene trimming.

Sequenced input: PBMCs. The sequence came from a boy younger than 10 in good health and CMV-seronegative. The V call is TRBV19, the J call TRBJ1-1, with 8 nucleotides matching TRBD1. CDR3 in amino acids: CASSIRNLRTGTEAFF. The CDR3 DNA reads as TGTGCCAGTAGTATTAGAAATCTTCGGACAGGGACTGAAGCTTTCTTT.